At least ten counts were recorded for the clone carrying this T cell receptor (beta chain). The target antigen is unknown. A 5'RACE template-switching step, the method used to make TCR cDNA, added a universal primer site and UMIs. One entry per CDR3 protein, called by TCRdb with MiXCR from the 5' RACE reads. The repertoire consists of some 390,000 distinct CDR3 sequences, with 6.2% occurring once and the leading ten covering about 15%. The sample originates from a study of T cells after yellow fever vaccination. Study-level results: Clonotypes appearing in both CD4 and CD8 compartments existed, and their share was small.

Deletions cut 3 bases from V and 8 bases from J, with 20 bases between. CDR3 length: 16 residues. Germline CDR1 is SGHRS and CDR2 is YFSETQ. The V call is TRBV5-1, the J call TRBJ2-2; tentatively, D is TRBD1 or TRBD2 (6 bases each). The sequenced sample was PBMCs, obtained 5 days after the yellow fever booster vaccination. The receptor's source is a man aged 25 to 45 who received the YFV17D yellow fever vaccine. This chain's CDR3 is CASSSGLGGSMGELFF. For the CDR3, the DNA is TGCGCCAGCAGCTCCGGCCTGGGGGGCTCGATGGGGGAGCTGTTTTTT.